The 2 T cell receptor beta chains listed next were all sequenced from one sample in a study of T cells after yellow fever vaccination. TCRdb called the 5' RACE reads again in MiXCR, with one record for every CDR3 protein. This sample has 300,000 to 400,000 distinct CDR3 sequences, with approximately 12% found just once. The sequenced sample was CD4+ T cells sorted from PBMCs, obtained 15 days after the yellow fever booster vaccination. The receptor set was obtained from a man younger than 35 who received the YFV17D yellow fever vaccine.

The chain uses TRBV5-4 and TRBJ2-3; TRBD1 or TRBD2 may be the D gene (6 bases each). Germline V gives CDR1 SGHNT, CDR2 YYREEE (reference sequence). The CDR3 is 16 residues long. V was cut by 8 bases and J by 1 base, with 20 bases left in between. The CDR3 bases are TGTGCCAGTACCCCGGTTGGAGGGGGAGGCACAGATACGCAGTATTTT. Its translation: CASTPVGGGGTDTQYF.

This clonotype was observed at least ten times. The CDR3 DNA follows: TGTGCCAGCAGCTTAGGGGTAGAGGAGCAGTTCTTC. This gives the protein CASSLGVEEQFF. The rearrangement joins TRBV11-2 to TRBJ2-1; D unclear. The CDR3 sequence is 12 residues long. CDR1 and CDR2 from the germline V gene are SGHAT and FQNNGV. The V gene lost 1 base and the J gene lost 10 bases, with 8 bases spanning the gap. The full variable domain, its missing parts supplied by reference TRBV11-2 and TRBJ2-1, is EAGVAQSPRYKIIEKRQSVAFWCNPISGHATLYWYQQILGQGPKLLIQFQNNGVVDDSQLPKDRFSAERLKGVDSTLKIQPAKLEDSAVYLCASSLGVEEQFFGPGTRLTVL.